The source of this T cell receptor beta chain is a study of blood T cells in healthy people across ages. V lost 0 bases and J 2 bases, leaving 11 bases between the germline ends. The germline V gene has CDR1 DFQATT and CDR2 SNEGSKA (reference sequence). CDR3 size: 14 residues. Healthy Caucasian individuals from Russia aged about 6 to 100 served as donors. Drawn from each donor were 9 to 10 milliliters of peripheral blood. Findings and caveats of the study: TCR beta diversity tracked closely with naive T cell percentage.

The use of a sample-barcoded 5' primer and a J-beta primer mix characterized a second PCR of about 7 to 12 cycles. Template switching added a 12-random-nucleotide identifier to every cDNA molecule. In TCRdb, the 5' RACE reads were re-called with MiXCR into one record per CDR3 protein. Of about 680,000 distinct CDR3 sequences in the sample, more than 40% were seen once. On this clonotype itself: Its specificity is unknown.

This receptor was obtained from a woman aged 60-75 years in good health. The chain recombines TRBV20-1 with TRBJ2-7, with D possibly TRBD2 on 5 matching bases. The sample comprised blood. CDR3 residues: CSARDSGNPYEQYF. CDR3 sequence (DNA): TGCAGTGCTAGAGATTCCGGGAACCCCTACGAGCAGTACTTC.